The sequence of this T cell receptor (beta chain) was determined in a study of blood T cell repertoires in COVID-19 (TCRdb year 2020). Context from the whole study: The collaborator samples originated in the United States, Italy and Spain and spanned the acute and convalescent phases of COVID-19. The dataset comprised deeply sampled blood TCRbeta repertoires from subjects exposed to, actively infected with, or recovered from COVID-19. The repertoires were made available in a free public database intended to serve as a resource for research on the immune response to SARS-CoV-2. The prospective study material was composed of cDNA or gDNA derived from T cells, B-cell-depleted T cells, or PBMCs. The samples were drawn from two sources: the first 160 participants of the ongoing ImmuneRACE study, and 1,200 or so subjects contributed by 6 global collaborators. A de-identified subject ID, COVID-19 status, age in years and sex were almost always included in the sample metadata. Where HLA class I and class II types were available, the types were taken from metadata supplied by the sample provider, not from assay-based typing.

In the case of this clone: What this receptor recognizes is not known. Nothing much larger sits one base from this clone, and base qualities are not available.

One collaborating source in Seattle enrolled patients while the patients were actively infected and followed the patients over time throughout the course of disease. The collaborating institutions used their own protocols to collect whole blood in K2EDTA tubes. For TCRbeta analysis, collaborator samples were shipped as frozen whole blood, as isolated PBMCs, or as DNA extracted from either sample type. TCRbeta CDR3 regions were amplified from genomic DNA using the immunoSEQ Assay, a bias-controlled multiplex PCR. Regarding the original processing steps: Nucleated cell counts per sample were estimated from amplification of reference gene primers within the assay. To quantify the absolute abundance of each unique TCRbeta CDR3 rearrangement, sequence reads were collapsed and filtered. For each sample, productive Simpson clonality was calculated by taking the square root of Simpson's diversity index across productive rearrangements. TCRdb took this table from immuneACCESS and kept in-frame rearrangements with V and J called. Such tables lack part of the clones; where checked against another copy, unresolved V genes explain under half of the gap, and the rest is unexplained. V and J calls and clone size come straight from that table; D and trimming were deduced from the DNA. The sample data list about 480,000 clones, and 70% to 90% of these were observed just once. The top ten hold over 9.5% of the sample.

Broader findings and caveats from the paper: Clinical and demographic metadata were provided uncurated, with the amount varying by source and participant.

Taken from cysteine to phenylalanine, the CDR3 has 11 residues. The read is trimmed to its CDR3 DNA, 33 bases read in frame from base 1. Trimming costs V 3 bases and J 4 bases, and their ends lie 7 bases apart. The germline V gene sets CDR1 to SQVTM and CDR2 to ANQGSEA. The clonotype was recovered from a woman between 50 and 59 years old with COVID-19, enrolled during active disease. The chain is assembled from TRBV29-1 and TRBJ2-7; perhaps TRBD2 is the D gene, with 5 bases matching. Sequencing was done on a sample of peripheral blood. The CDR3 reads as follows: CSVDRGYEQYF. The DNA sequence is as follows: TGCAGCGTTGATCGGGGATACGAGCAGTACTTC.